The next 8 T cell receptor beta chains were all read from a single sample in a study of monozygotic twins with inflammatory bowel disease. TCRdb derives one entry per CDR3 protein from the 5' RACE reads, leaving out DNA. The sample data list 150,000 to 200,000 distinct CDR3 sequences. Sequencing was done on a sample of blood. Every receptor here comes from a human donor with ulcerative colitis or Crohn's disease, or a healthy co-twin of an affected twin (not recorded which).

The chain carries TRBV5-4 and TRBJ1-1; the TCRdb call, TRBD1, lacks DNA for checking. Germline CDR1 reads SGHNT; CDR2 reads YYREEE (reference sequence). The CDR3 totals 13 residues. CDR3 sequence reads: CASKPGMNTEAFF.

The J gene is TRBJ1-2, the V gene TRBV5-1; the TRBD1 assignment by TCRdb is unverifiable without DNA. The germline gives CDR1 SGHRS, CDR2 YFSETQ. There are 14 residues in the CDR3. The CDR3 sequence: CASSLGQTIYGYTF.

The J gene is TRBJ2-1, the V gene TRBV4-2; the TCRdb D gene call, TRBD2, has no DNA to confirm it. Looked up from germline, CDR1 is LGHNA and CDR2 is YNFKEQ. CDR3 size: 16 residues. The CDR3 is CASSRRLPQDYNEQFF.

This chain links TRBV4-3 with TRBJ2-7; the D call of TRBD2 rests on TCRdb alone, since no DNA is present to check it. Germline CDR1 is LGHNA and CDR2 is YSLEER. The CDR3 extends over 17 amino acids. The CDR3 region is CASSAGLAGVGRYEQYF.

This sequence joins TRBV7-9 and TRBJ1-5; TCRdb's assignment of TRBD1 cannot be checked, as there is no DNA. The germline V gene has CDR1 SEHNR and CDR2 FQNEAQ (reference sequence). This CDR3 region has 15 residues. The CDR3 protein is CASSSGTGVTQPQHF.

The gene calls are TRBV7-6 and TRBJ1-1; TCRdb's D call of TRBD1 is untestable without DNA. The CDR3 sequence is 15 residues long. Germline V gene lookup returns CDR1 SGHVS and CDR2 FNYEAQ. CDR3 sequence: CASSSSYRTDNEAFF.

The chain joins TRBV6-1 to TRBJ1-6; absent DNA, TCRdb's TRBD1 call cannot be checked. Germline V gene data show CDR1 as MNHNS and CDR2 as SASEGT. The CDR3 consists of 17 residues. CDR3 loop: CASRRQGSMVFSSPLHF.

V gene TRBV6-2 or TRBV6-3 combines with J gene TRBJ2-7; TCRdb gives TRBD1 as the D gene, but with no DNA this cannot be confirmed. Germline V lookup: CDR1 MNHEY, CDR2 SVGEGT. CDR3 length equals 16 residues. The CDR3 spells CASSYPPGGTSYEQYF.